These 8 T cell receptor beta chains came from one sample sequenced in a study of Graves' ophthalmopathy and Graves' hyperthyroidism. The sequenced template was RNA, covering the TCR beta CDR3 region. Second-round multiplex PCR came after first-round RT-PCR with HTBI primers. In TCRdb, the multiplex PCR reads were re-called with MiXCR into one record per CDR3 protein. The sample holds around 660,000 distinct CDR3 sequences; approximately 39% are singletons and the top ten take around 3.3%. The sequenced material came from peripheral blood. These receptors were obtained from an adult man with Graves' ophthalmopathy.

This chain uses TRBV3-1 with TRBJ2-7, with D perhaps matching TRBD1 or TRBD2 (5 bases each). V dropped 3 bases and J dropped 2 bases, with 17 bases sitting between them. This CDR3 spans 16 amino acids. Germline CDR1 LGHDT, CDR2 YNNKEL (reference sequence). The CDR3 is CASSQASGPGTYEQYF. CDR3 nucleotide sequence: TGTGCCAGCAGCCAGGCTTCAGGGCCCGGGACCTACGAGCAGTACTTC.

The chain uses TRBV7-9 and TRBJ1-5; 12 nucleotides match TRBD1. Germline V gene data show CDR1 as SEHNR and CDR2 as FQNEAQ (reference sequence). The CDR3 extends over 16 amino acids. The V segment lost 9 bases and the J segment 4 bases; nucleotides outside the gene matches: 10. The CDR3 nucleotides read TGTGCCAGTAGTTTGGGACAGGGGGCAGGTAATCAGCCCCAGCATTTT. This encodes CASSLGQGAGNQPQHF.

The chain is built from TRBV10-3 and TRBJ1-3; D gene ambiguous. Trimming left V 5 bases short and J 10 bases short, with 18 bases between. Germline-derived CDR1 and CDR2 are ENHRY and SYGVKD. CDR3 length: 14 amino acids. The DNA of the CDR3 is TGTGCCATCAGTTTAGCGGGAGCTGGGGAGACCATATATTTT. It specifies CAISLAGAGETIYF.

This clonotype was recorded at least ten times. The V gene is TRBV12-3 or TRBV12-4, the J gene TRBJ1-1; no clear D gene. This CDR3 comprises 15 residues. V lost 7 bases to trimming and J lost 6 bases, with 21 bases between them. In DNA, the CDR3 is TGTGCCAGCACTCCCTTTGGAGTGCTTTCTTCTGAAGCTTTCTTT. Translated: CASTPFGVLSSEAFF.

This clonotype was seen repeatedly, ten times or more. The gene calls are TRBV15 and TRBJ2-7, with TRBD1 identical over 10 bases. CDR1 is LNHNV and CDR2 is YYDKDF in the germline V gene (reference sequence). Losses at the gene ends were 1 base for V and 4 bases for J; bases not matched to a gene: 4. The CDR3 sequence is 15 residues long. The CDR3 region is CATSRARDRGYEQYF. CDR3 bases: TGTGCCACCAGCAGAGCCCGGGACAGGGGTTACGAGCAGTACTTC.

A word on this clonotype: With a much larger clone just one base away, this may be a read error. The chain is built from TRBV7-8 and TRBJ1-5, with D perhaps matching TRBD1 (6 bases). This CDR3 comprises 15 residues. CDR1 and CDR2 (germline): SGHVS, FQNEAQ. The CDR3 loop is CASSLNQGSNQHQHF. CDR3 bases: TGTGCCAGCAGCTTAAACCAGGGGAGCAATCAGCACCAGCATTTT.

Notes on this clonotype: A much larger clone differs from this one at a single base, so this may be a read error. The CDR3 coding sequence is TGTGCCAGCAGCTTCCAGGGCGGTGGCAATCAGTCCCAGCATTTT. Encoded protein: CASSFQGGGNQSQHF. This chain uses TRBV2 with TRBJ1-5; D possibly corresponds to TRBD1 (5 bases). This CDR3 has 15 residues. Germline CDR1 and CDR2: SNHLY and FYNNEI.

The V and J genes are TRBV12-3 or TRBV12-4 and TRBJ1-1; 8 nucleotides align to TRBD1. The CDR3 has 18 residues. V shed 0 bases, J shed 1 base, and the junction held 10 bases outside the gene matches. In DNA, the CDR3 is TGTGCCAGCAGTTTAGCAGGGCAGGGGGCTGCCCCGAACACTGAAGCTTTCTTT. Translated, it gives CASSLAGQGAAPNTEAFF.